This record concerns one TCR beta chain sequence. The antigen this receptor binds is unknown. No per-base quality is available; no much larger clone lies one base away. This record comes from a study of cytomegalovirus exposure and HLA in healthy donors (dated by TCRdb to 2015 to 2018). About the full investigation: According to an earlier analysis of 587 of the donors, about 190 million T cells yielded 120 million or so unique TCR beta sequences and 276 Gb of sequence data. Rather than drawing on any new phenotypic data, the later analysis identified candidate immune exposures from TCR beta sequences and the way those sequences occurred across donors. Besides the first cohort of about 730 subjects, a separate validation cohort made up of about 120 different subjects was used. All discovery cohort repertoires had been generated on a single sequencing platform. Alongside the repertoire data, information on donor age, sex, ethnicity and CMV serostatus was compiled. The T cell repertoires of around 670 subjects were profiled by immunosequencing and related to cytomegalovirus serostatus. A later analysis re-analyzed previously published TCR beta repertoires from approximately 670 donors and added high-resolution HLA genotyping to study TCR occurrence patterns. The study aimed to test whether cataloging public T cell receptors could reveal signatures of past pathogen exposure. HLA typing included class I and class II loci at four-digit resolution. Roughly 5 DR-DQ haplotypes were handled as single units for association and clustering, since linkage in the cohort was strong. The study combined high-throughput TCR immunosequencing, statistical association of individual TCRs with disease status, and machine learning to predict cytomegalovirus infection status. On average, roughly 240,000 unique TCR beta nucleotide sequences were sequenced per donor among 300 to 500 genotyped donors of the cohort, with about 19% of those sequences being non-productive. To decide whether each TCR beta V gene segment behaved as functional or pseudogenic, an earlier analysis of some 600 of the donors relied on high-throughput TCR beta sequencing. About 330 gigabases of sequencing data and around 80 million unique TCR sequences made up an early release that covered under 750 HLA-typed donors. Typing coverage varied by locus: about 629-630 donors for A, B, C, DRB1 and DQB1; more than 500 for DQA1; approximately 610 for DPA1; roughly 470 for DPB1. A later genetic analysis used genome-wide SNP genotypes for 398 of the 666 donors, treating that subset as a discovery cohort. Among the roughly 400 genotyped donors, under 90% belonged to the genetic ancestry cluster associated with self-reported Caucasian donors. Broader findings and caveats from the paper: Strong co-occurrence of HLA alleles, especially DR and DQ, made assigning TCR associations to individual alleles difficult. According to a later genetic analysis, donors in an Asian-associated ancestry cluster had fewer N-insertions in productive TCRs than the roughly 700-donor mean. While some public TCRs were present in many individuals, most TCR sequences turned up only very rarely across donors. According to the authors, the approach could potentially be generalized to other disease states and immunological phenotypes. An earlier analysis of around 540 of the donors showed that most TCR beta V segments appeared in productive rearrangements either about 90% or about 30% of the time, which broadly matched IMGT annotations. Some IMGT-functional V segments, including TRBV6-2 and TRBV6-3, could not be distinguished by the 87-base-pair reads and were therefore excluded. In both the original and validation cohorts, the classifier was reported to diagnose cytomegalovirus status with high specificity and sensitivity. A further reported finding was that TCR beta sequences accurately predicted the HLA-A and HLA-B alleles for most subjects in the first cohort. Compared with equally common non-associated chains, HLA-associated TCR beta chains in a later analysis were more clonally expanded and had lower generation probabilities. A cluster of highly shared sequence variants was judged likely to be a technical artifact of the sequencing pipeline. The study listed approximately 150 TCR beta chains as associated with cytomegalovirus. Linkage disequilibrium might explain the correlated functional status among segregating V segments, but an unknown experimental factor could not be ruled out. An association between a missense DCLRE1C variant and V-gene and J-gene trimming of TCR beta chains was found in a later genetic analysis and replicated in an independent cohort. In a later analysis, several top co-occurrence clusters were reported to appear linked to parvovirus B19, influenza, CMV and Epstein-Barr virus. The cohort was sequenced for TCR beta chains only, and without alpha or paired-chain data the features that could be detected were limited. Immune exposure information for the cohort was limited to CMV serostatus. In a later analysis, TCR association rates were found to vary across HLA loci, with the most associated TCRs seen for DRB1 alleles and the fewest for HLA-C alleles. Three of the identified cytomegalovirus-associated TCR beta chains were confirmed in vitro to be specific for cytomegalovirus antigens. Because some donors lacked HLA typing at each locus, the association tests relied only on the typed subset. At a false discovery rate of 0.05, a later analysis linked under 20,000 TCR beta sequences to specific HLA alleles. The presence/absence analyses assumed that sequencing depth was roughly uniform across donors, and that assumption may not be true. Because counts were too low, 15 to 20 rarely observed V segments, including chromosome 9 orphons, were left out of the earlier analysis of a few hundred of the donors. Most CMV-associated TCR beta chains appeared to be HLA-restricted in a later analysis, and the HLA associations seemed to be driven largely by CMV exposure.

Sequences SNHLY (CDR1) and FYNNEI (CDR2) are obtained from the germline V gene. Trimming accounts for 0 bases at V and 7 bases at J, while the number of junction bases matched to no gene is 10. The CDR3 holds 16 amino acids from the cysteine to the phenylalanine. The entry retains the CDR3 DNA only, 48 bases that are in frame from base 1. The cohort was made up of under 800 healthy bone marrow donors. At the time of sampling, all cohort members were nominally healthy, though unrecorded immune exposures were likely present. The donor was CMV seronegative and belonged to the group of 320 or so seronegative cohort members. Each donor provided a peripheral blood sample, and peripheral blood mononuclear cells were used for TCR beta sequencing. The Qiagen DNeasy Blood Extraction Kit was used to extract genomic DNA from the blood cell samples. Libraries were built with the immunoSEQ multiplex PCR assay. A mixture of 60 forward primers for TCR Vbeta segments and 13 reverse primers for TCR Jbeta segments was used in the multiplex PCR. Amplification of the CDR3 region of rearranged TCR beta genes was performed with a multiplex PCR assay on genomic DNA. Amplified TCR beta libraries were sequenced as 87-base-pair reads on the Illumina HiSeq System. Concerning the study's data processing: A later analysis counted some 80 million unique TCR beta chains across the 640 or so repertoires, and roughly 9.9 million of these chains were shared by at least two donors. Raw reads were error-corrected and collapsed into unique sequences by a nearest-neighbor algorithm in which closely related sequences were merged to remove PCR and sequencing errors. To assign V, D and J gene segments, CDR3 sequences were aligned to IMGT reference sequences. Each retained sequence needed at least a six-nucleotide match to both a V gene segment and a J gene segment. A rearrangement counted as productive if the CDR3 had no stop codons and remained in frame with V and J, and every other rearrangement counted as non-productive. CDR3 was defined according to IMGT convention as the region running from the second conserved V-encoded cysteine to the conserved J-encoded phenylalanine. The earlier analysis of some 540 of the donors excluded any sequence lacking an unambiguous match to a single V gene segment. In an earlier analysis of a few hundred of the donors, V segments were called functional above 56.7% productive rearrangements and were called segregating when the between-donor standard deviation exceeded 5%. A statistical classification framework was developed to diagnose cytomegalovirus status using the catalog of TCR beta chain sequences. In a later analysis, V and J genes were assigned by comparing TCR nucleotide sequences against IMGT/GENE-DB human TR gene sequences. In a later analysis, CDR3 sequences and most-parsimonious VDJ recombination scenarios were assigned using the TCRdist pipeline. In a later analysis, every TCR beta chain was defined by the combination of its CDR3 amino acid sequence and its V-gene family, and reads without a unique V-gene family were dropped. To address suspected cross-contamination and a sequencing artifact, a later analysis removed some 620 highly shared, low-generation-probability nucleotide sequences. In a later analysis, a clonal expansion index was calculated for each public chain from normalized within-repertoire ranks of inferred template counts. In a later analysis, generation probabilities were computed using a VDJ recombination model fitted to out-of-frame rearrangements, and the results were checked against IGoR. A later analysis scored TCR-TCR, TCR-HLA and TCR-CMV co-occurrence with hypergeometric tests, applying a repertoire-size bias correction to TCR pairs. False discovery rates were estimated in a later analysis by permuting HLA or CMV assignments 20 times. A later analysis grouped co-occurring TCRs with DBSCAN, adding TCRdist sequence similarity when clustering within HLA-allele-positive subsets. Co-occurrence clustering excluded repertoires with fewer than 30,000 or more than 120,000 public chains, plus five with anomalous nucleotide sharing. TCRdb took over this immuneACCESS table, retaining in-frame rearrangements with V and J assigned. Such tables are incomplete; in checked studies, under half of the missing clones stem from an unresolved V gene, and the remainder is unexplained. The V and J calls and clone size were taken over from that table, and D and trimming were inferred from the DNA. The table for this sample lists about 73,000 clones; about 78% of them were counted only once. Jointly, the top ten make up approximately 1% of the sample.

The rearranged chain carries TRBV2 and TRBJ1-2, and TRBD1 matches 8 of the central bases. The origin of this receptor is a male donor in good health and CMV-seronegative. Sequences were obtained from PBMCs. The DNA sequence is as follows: TGTGCCAGCAGTGAAGCGCTTCGAGACAGGGGATTTGGCTACACCTTC. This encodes CASSEALRDRGFGYTF.